These 30 T cell receptor beta chains came from one sample sequenced in a study of early T cells in non-severe SARS-CoV-2 infection (dated by TCRdb to the early 2020s). Library preparation used 5' RACE. The sequencer listed for this sample is NextSeq 500. The public reads were quality trimmed at Q25 with fastp and then assembled into clones with MiXCR by TCRdb, keeping productive beta chains. Identical CDR3 proteins give one entry, which carries the most common genes and DNA. The table for this sample lists about 110,000 distinct CDR3 sequences; about 12% of them were counted only once. The leading ten clones occupy around 4% of the sample. The sample was whole blood, taken at baseline. Every receptor here comes from an adult who was a healthcare worker with PCR-confirmed SARS-CoV-2 infection or an uninfected control (not recorded which).

The chain combines TRBV30 with TRBJ1-1, with D unresolved. V lost 4 bases, J lost 0 bases, and 6 bases lay in between. This CDR3 has 12 amino acids. CDR1 and CDR2 (germline): GTSNPN, SVGIG (reference sequence). The CDR3 spells CAWNRVNTEAFF. The CDR3 DNA reads TGTGCCTGGAACAGAGTGAACACTGAAGCTTTCTTT.

This clonotype was found a few times. This rearrangement joins TRBV24-1 to TRBJ2-1, with D perhaps TRBD1 (5 bases). This CDR3 has 13 amino acids. Trimming shortened V by 2 bases and J by 8 bases, and 9 bases separated the two germline ends. Germline V gene lookup returns CDR1 KGHDR and CDR2 SFDVKD. The DNA for the CDR3 is TGTGCCACCAGTGATTCCCAGGGCCATGAGCAGTTCTTC. This encodes CATSDSQGHEQFF.

This clonotype has a count of ten or more. The V gene is TRBV5-1, the J gene TRBJ2-5; D perhaps matches TRBD1 (6 bases). Trimming took 2 bases from V and 5 from J, leaving 10 bases between them. The CDR3 consists of 13 residues. CDR1 SGHRS and CDR2 YFSETQ come from the germline V gene. The DNA for the CDR3 is TGCGCCAGCAGCTTACAGGGAACGGAGACCCAGTACTTC. Translation gives CASSLQGTETQYF.

This clonotype was counted ten times or more. The chain joins TRBV10-3 to TRBJ1-6, with D uncertain. Germline CDR1 reads ENHRY; CDR2 reads SYGVKD. Trimming took off 3 bases at V and 0 bases at J, with 12 bases between the two ends. The CDR3 sequence is 17 residues long. CDR3 sequence reads: CAISDFDKSSYNSPLHF. Written as DNA, the CDR3 is TGTGCCATCAGTGATTTCGACAAGAGCTCCTATAATTCACCCCTCCACTTT.

This clonotype was counted a single time. V usage is TRBV7-3 and J usage is TRBJ2-5, with no clear D. CDR1 and CDR2 (germline): SGHTA, FQGTGA. CDR3 length equals 13 residues. V was cut by 0 bases and J by 4 bases, with 6 bases left in between. In DNA, the CDR3 is TGTGCCAGCAGCTTAACTAGAGGAGAGACCCAGTACTTC. Translation gives CASSLTRGETQYF.

This clonotype has only a few counts. The CDR3 nucleotides read TGTGCCAGCAGCCGCGGACCCTACACAGATACGCAGTATTTT. This codes for CASSRGPYTDTQYF. V is TRBV12-3 or TRBV12-4 and J is TRBJ2-3; D remains ambiguous. Between the trimmed V and J ends, which lost 6 bases and 2 bases, there was a span of 12 bases. The CDR3 extends over 14 amino acids.

The chain combines TRBV9 with TRBJ1-5, with 8 bases matching TRBD1. The CDR3 extends over 14 amino acids. Germline lookup yields CDR1 SGDLS and CDR2 YYNGEE. Trimming took 4 bases from V and 6 from J; bases not matched to a gene: 6. The CDR3 spells CASSIDRGGQPQHF. The CDR3 nucleotides read TGTGCCAGCAGCATCGACAGGGGCGGTCAGCCCCAGCATTTT.

This clonotype came up a few times. The chain joins TRBV20-1 to TRBJ1-2; possible D gene TRBD1, 6 bases. V lost 6 bases and J 5 bases, leaving 16 bases between the germline ends. This CDR3 region has 13 residues. The germline V gene has CDR1 DFQATT and CDR2 SNEGSKA (reference sequence). The CDR3 reads CSATTGAGYGYTF. In nucleotides, the CDR3 is TGCAGTGCCACGACAGGTGCGGGGTATGGCTACACCTTC.

This clonotype was detected many times. The J gene is TRBJ2-3, the V gene TRBV7-2, with a tentative D call TRBD2 (7 bases). Per germline, CDR1 SGHTA and CDR2 FQGNSA. The CDR3 consists of 14 residues. The V and J ends lost 2 bases and 4 bases respectively, with 10 bases between them. The CDR3 nucleotides read TGTGCCAGCAGCTTACGGGGGGCCCCAGATACGCAGTATTTT. Its translation is CASSLRGAPDTQYF.

This clonotype has more than one count but fewer than ten. The rearrangement joins TRBV5-4 to TRBJ1-1; a weak D match, TRBD1 (5 bases). The CDR3 length is 14 residues. The V and J ends lost 1 base and 10 bases respectively, with 17 bases between them. Germline values: CDR1 SGHNT, CDR2 YYREEE (reference sequence). The DNA for the CDR3 is TGTGCCAGCAGCTTGTATGACAGCCCGCGTGGAGCTTTCTTT. Protein: CASSLYDSPRGAFF.

The V and J genes are TRBV7-3 and TRBJ2-5; 11 bases are a match to TRBD2. V shed 3 bases and J 5 bases; nucleotides not matched to a gene: 5. The CDR3 covers 15 residues. Germline V gene sequence: CDR1 SGHTA, CDR2 FQGTGA. This CDR3 is CASSFTSGSGETQYF. The CDR3 DNA follows: TGTGCCAGCAGCTTTACTAGCGGGAGCGGCGAGACCCAGTACTTC. The variable domain in full, completed from reference TRBV7-3 and TRBJ2-5, reads GAGVSQTPSNKVTEKGKYVELRCDPISGHTALYWYRQSLGQGPEFLIYFQGTGAADDSGLPNDRFFAVRPEGSVSTLKIQRTERGDSAVYLCASSFTSGSGETQYFGPGTRLLVL.

This clonotype was seen more than once but under ten times. The chain recombines TRBV28 with TRBJ2-1, with TRBD2 matching 12 bases. The germline V gene has CDR1 MDHEN and CDR2 SYDVKM. The CDR3 totals 14 residues. V lost 6 bases to trimming and J lost 7 bases; unmatched junction nucleotides: 4. The CDR3 sequence: CASSSLAGGNEQFF. The CDR3 region has the DNA TGTGCCAGCAGCTCCCTAGCGGGAGGGAATGAGCAGTTCTTC.

The V call is TRBV7-2, the J call TRBJ1-6; TRBD1 is a possible D gene (5 bases). V was trimmed by 3 bases and J by 13 bases, leaving 22 bases between them. The CDR3 is made up of 16 amino acids. Germline CDR1 is SGHTA and CDR2 is FQGNSA. The DNA for the CDR3 is TGTGCCAGCAGCTTGTCCGCGGGGCCCATTCAGTCTCCCCTCCACTTT. Translated, it gives CASSLSAGPIQSPLHF.

J is TRBJ2-2 and V is TRBV19; D may be TRBD1 or TRBD2 (5 bases each). V lost 7 bases and J lost 0, with 15 bases in between. Germline values: CDR1 LNHDA, CDR2 SQIVND (reference sequence). The CDR3 covers 16 residues. CDR3: CASTPRGVSNTGELFF. For the CDR3, the DNA is TGTGCCAGTACTCCTCGAGGGGTATCGAACACCGGGGAGCTGTTTTTT. The variable domain in full, completed from reference TRBV19 and TRBJ2-2, reads DGGITQSPKYLFRKEGQNVTLSCEQNLNHDAMYWYRQDPGQGLRLIYYSQIVNDFQKGDIAEGYSVSREKKESFPLTVTSAQKNPTAFYLCASTPRGVSNTGELFFGEGSRLTVL.

The genes are TRBV9 and TRBJ2-3; D gene unclear. Looked up from germline, CDR1 is SGDLS and CDR2 is YYNGEE. Trimming removed 3 bases from V and 3 bases from J, with 11 bases in between. CDR3 length equals 14 residues. This CDR3 reads CASSAHPLTDTQYF. The CDR3, as DNA: TGTGCCAGCAGCGCCCATCCCTTGACAGATACGCAGTATTTT.

V and J are TRBV2 and TRBJ2-1; D may be TRBD1 (6 bases). V lost 6 bases to trimming and J lost 0 bases, with 9 bases between them. The CDR3 contains 14 residues. CDR1 and CDR2 (germline): SNHLY, FYNNEI. The CDR3 DNA is TGTGCCAGCAGAGGACAGAGCTCCTACAATGAGCAGTTCTTC. It is translated as CASRGQSSYNEQFF.

The gene calls are TRBV12-3 or TRBV12-4 and TRBJ1-3; a possible D gene is TRBD1 (6 bases). Deletions cut 2 bases from V and 4 bases from J, with 18 bases between. The CDR3 runs 17 residues. The CDR3 here is CASSLKDRGLGGNTIYF. CDR3 DNA sequence: TGTGCCAGCAGTTTAAAGGACAGAGGCCTTGGCGGAAACACCATATATTTT.

The chain joins TRBV6-2 or TRBV6-3 to TRBJ2-1; D gene uncertain. Between the trimmed V and J ends, which lost 5 bases and 0 bases, there was a span of 11 bases. This CDR3 comprises 15 residues. Germline lookup yields CDR1 MNHEY and CDR2 SVGEGT. CDR3 nucleotides: TGTGCCAGCAGTACTCTGAGGAGCTCCTACAATGAGCAGTTCTTC. This gives the protein CASSTLRSSYNEQFF.

This rearrangement joins TRBV7-9 to TRBJ1-5, with TRBD1 identical over 8 bases. V trimming: 5 bases; J trimming: 3 bases; junction bases outside the gene matches: 6. The germline gives CDR1 SEHNR, CDR2 FQNEAQ (reference sequence). The CDR3 has 15 amino acids. The CDR3 nucleotides read TGTGCCAGCAGCCGAATGGACAGGGACAATCAGCCCCAGCATTTT. Residues: CASSRMDRDNQPQHF.

The DNA for the CDR3 is TGCGCCAGCAGCACCCACGGACGGGAAGACCAGCAGTTCTTC. Protein sequence: CASSTHGREDQQFF. The genes are TRBV5-1 and TRBJ2-1, with a weak D call TRBD2 (5 bases). Trimming removed 4 bases at V and 11 bases at J, with 19 bases between. The CDR3 runs to 14 residues. Germline V gives CDR1 SGHRS, CDR2 YFSETQ.

This clonotype was recorded at least ten times. The chain has TRBV6-2 or TRBV6-3 and TRBJ2-7; D perhaps matches TRBD1 (5 bases). Per the germline V gene, CDR1 is MNHEY and CDR2 is SVGEGT. The CDR3 is 13 amino acids. Trimming pared 2 bases from V and 3 bases from J, leaving 8 bases between. Here the CDR3 reads CASSYGANYEQYF. Here the CDR3 DNA reads TGTGCCAGCAGTTACGGGGCAAACTACGAGCAGTACTTC.

This clonotype was seen a few times. This chain uses TRBV27 with TRBJ2-3; 8 bases are shared with TRBD1. The CDR3 is made up of 14 amino acids. V dropped 6 bases and J dropped 6; count of bases not matched to a gene: 8. Germline V gives CDR1 MNHEY, CDR2 SMNVEV (reference sequence). This CDR3 is CASSQDRVSDTQYF. Written as DNA, the CDR3 is TGTGCCAGCAGCCAGGACAGGGTTTCTGATACGCAGTATTTT.

This sequence joins TRBV2 and TRBJ1-5, with TRBD1 matching over 7 bases. J was trimmed by 0 bases and V by 3 bases; bases with no gene match: 2. This CDR3 is 15 amino acids long. Germline CDR1 reads SNHLY; CDR2 reads FYNNEI. CDR3: CASSEGQSSNQPQHF. CDR3 coding DNA: TGTGCCAGCAGTGAGGGACAGAGTAGCAATCAGCCCCAGCATTTT.

Many counts were recorded for this clonotype. The J gene is TRBJ1-1, the V gene TRBV6-2 or TRBV6-3; the D is unclear. V lost 2 bases and J lost 5, with 9 bases in between. The germline CDR1 and CDR2 sequences are MNHEY and SVGEGT. The CDR3 extends over 13 amino acids. The CDR3 reads CASSYEAGTEAFF. DNA of the CDR3: TGTGCCAGCAGTTACGAGGCGGGGACTGAAGCTTTCTTT.

This clonotype was counted ten times or more. The chain combines TRBV7-9 with TRBJ1-1, with D tentatively TRBD1 (6 bases). The CDR3 contains 14 residues. CDR1 and CDR2 from the germline V gene are SEHNR and FQNEAQ (reference sequence). Between the trimmed V and J ends, which lost 8 bases and 0 bases, there was a span of 13 bases. CDR3 region: CASFAPGVNTEAFF. The DNA for the CDR3 is TGTGCCAGCTTCGCGCCAGGGGTGAACACTGAAGCTTTCTTT.

This clonotype was seen only a few times. This chain links TRBV5-4 with TRBJ2-5, with 8 bases matching TRBD1. CDR1 and CDR2 (germline): SGHNT, YYREEE (reference sequence). This CDR3 is built from 16 residues. With 4 bases clipped from V and 4 bases from J, the junction kept 12 bases outside the gene matches. CDR3 coding DNA: TGTGCCAGCAGCGCTAACTCCGGGACAGGAGGAGAGACCCAGTACTTC. Its translation: CASSANSGTGGETQYF.

The genes are TRBV12-3 or TRBV12-4 and TRBJ2-7; D possibly corresponds to TRBD2 (6 bases). This CDR3 is 14 amino acids long. The V and J ends lost 3 bases and 7 bases respectively, with 16 bases between them. This CDR3 is CASSFGGTSGEQYF. In DNA form, the CDR3 reads TGTGCCAGCAGTTTTGGAGGGACCTCTGGGGAGCAGTACTTC.

In its sample, this clonotype was seen many times. The chain is built from TRBV7-3 and TRBJ2-3; no clear D. Germline V gene data show CDR1 as SGHTA and CDR2 as FQGTGA. Trimming cost V 2 bases and J 3 bases, with 15 bases left between them. CDR3 length: 16 amino acids. The CDR3 sequence is CASSLSPGLGTDTQYF. CDR3 sequence (DNA): TGTGCCAGCAGCTTATCTCCGGGCCTCGGGACAGATACGCAGTATTTT.

The chain is built from TRBV18 and TRBJ2-5; D possibly corresponds to TRBD2 (6 bases). CDR1 and CDR2 (germline): KGHSH, LQKENI. The V gene lost 6 bases and the J gene lost 4 bases, with 21 bases spanning the gap. The CDR3 has 16 amino acids. As DNA, the CDR3 is TGTGCCAGCTCCGTGGTTGAGGGACTGGTCGGAGAGACCCAGTACTTC. Translation gives CASSVVEGLVGETQYF.

In its sample, this clonotype was seen a few times. V usage is TRBV28 and J usage is TRBJ1-4; D is uncertain. The V gene's germline CDR1 is MDHEN and CDR2 SYDVKM. The V and J ends lost 6 bases and 15 bases respectively, with 26 bases between them. There are 15 residues in the CDR3. The CDR3 spells CASSLGRTSRLRVFF. CDR3 nucleotide sequence: TGTGCCAGCAGCTTAGGGAGAACAAGCCGCCTGAGAGTGTTTTTT.